This TCR beta chain was found in a study of T-cell memory formation after mild COVID-19. General observations from the study: Second-wave clones reaching peak frequency on day 37 lacked confirmed SARS-CoV-2 specificity.

The V gene lost 3 bases and the J gene lost 4 bases, with 17 bases spanning the gap. The CDR3 loop spans 15 amino acids. Per the germline V gene, CDR1 is GTSNPN and CDR2 is SVGIG (reference sequence). One entry per CDR3 protein, called by TCRdb with MiXCR from the 5' RACE reads. The sample comprises over 400,000 distinct CDR3 sequences, 23% of which are singletons, and over 10% rests with the top ten. Concerning this clonotype itself: Its specificity is not known.

The TCR was taken from an adult woman who had mild COVID-19 (a few samples of this study predate the infection). Cell type and time point are not known. This chain joins TRBV30 and TRBJ2-3; a possible D gene is TRBD1 (6 bases). Sample: PBMCs or a T cell subset sorted from them (not recorded which). Here the CDR3 DNA reads TGTGCCTGGAGCTCTCAGGGGAGAGGCGCAGATACGCAGTATTTT. It codes for CAWSSQGRGADTQYF.